What follows describes a single T cell receptor beta chain. The record originates from a study of lymphopenia after photon versus proton radiotherapy. Using immunoSEQ multiplex PCR, the repertoire was profiled, and TCRdb retains in-frame clones only, with some absent. The table includes 150,000 to 200,000 clones, less than 90% detected once. This TCR was recovered from a middle-aged man with gastric cancer. The sample here was peripheral blood, taken from a patient treated with photon-based radiotherapy.

The CDR3 protein is CASSRGQGAYEQYF. For the CDR3, the DNA is TGTGCCAGCAGCCGAGGACAGGGCGCCTACGAGCAGTACTTC. This chain uses TRBV5-8 with TRBJ2-7, with 8 bases fitting TRBD1. CDR3 size: 14 residues. From germline, CDR1 is SGHTS and CDR2 YDEGEE. The J segment lost 2 bases and the V segment lost 4 bases, leaving 5 bases of the junction unmatched.